Below, 17 T cell receptor beta chains from the same sample are listed, as sequenced in a study of T cell changes during pregnancy in multiple sclerosis. TCRdb keeps only in-frame clones here, not all; method: immunoSEQ multiplex PCR. The data hold tens of thousands of clones, with around 92% observed a single time. The sample was peripheral blood, taken in the first trimester of pregnancy. These receptors came from a female donor in good health, enrolled as a control in a pregnancy study.

V usage is TRBV19 and J usage is TRBJ1-5; D possibly corresponds to TRBD1 (6 bases). V gave up 7 bases and J gave up 5 bases, with 15 bases separating them. This CDR3 has 14 residues. The germline V gene encodes CDR1 LNHDA and CDR2 SQIVND (reference sequence). The CDR3 sequence: CASKTGRRDQPQHF. CDR3 in DNA: TGTGCCAGTAAAACAGGGCGTCGAGATCAGCCCCAGCATTTT.

The rearrangement uses TRBV14 and TRBJ1-1; maybe TRBD1 (5 bases). V was pared by 3 bases and J by 1 base, with 18 bases between. Germline V CDR1 and CDR2: SGHDN, FVKESK. The CDR3 extends over 17 amino acids. CDR3 region: CASSHFKGRVTNTEAFF. The CDR3 DNA follows: TGTGCCAGCAGCCATTTCAAGGGCAGGGTAACGAACACTGAAGCTTTCTTT.

V usage is TRBV6-6 and J usage is TRBJ2-3; 8 bases align to TRBD2. This CDR3 contains 14 residues. The germline V gene has CDR1 MNHNY and CDR2 SVGAGI (reference sequence). With V trimmed by 6 bases and J by 4 bases, 6 bases remained unmatched. The CDR3 loop reads CASSLTSAADTQYF. In DNA, the CDR3 is TGTGCCAGCAGCTTGACTAGCGCGGCAGATACGCAGTATTTT.

This chain joins TRBV6-5 and TRBJ1-1; D might be TRBD1 (5 bases). The CDR3 sequence is 14 residues long. V gave up 3 bases and J gave up 2 bases, with 10 bases separating them. In germline, CDR1 is MNHEY, CDR2 SVGAGI. CDR3 sequence: CASSYRQFNTEAFF. CDR3 in DNA: TGTGCCAGCAGTTATAGACAGTTTAACACTGAAGCTTTCTTT.

The gene calls are TRBV2 and TRBJ2-3; TRBD2 aligns across 13 bases. From germline, CDR1 is SNHLY and CDR2 FYNNEI. CDR3 length: 16 amino acids. The V and J ends lost 5 bases and 3 bases, in that order; junction bases with no gene match: 5. The CDR3 nucleotides read TGTGCCAGCAGTCCGACTAGCGGGGGGCGGACAGATACGCAGTATTTT. This sequence encodes CASSPTSGGRTDTQYF.

The chain joins TRBV25-1 to TRBJ2-7, with D perhaps matching TRBD2 (5 bases). The CDR3 contains 12 residues. CDR1 is MGHDK, CDR2 SYGVNS, per germline. Trimming stripped 5 bases from V and 6 bases from J, with 11 bases between. The CDR3 bases are TGTGCCAGCAGTTCTAGCTTTTCCGAGCAGTACTTC. Translation gives CASSSSFSEQYF.

This chain connects TRBV18 to TRBJ2-7, with 7 bases aligning to TRBD1. The V gene's germline CDR1 is KGHSH and CDR2 LQKENI. The V and J ends lost 1 base and 0 bases, in that order; junction bases with no gene match: 9. This CDR3 has 17 amino acids. CDR3 in amino acids: CASSPLLTGISSYEQYF. The CDR3 nucleotides are TGTGCCAGCTCACCACTTTTGACAGGGATTAGCTCCTACGAGCAGTACTTC.

The chain uses TRBV10-3 and TRBJ1-6, with 8 bases fitting TRBD1. In germline, CDR1 is ENHRY, CDR2 SYGVKD. This CDR3 contains 14 residues. Trimming cost V 7 bases and J 9 bases; bases outside gene matches: 8. CDR3 sequence: CAIKGQGGGSPLHF. The DNA of the CDR3 is TGTGCCATCAAAGGACAGGGTGGTGGTTCACCCCTCCACTTT.

This chain joins TRBV15 and TRBJ1-3; D is uncertain. V was cut by 0 bases and J by 4 bases, with 10 bases left in between. Per the germline V gene, CDR1 is LNHNV and CDR2 is YYDKDF (reference sequence). This CDR3 comprises 15 residues. CDR3 coding DNA: TGTGCCACCAGCAGAGACCGGACTCGGGGAAACACCATATATTTT. Translating gives CATSRDRTRGNTIYF.

The chain employs TRBV4-2 and TRBJ2-7; no definite D call. Trimming cost V 0 bases and J 3 bases, with 12 bases left between them. CDR1 is LGHNA, CDR2 YNFKEQ, per germline. The CDR3 sequence is 15 residues long. CDR3 region: CASSQEAGQNYEQYF. As DNA, the CDR3 is TGTGCCAGCAGCCAAGAAGCTGGGCAGAACTACGAGCAGTACTTC.

In its sample, this clone was seen a few times. The V and J genes are TRBV2 and TRBJ2-5; 7 nucleotides align to TRBD1. The V and J ends lost 7 bases and 4 bases, in that order; junction bases with no gene match: 0. The V gene's germline CDR1 is SNHLY and CDR2 FYNNEI. This CDR3 has 11 amino acids. CDR3 in amino acids: CASNRGETQYF. CDR3 in DNA: TGTGCCAGCAACAGGGGAGAGACCCAGTACTTC.

This chain connects TRBV7-9 to TRBJ2-5; 9 nucleotides line up with TRBD2. Germline V gene data show CDR1 as SEHNR and CDR2 as FQNEAQ (reference sequence). Germline trimming cut 2 bases from V and 1 base from J; bases unmatched to any gene: 5. The CDR3 has 16 residues. This CDR3 reads CASSLIVTSGQETQYF. The CDR3 DNA is TGTGCCAGCAGCTTAATCGTGACTAGCGGCCAAGAGACCCAGTACTTC.

The V call is TRBV27, the J call TRBJ2-7, with TRBD2 identical over 7 bases. The V and J ends lost 4 bases and 7 bases, in that order; junction bases with no gene match: 13. CDR3 length equals 15 residues. CDR1 and CDR2 from the germline V gene are MNHEY and SMNVEV (reference sequence). CDR3 nucleotides: TGTGCCAGCAGTTCCAACATGGGGGGGTCGGGGGAGCAGTACTTC. Translating gives CASSSNMGGSGEQYF.

Judged by abundance, this clone is medium-sized. V gene TRBV4-3 combines with J gene TRBJ1-1; 7 bases are shared with TRBD1. Germline V gene data show CDR1 as LGHNA and CDR2 as YSLEER. This CDR3 is built from 19 residues. The V gene end was trimmed by 0 bases and the J gene end by 0 bases; junction bases not matched to a gene: 13. In nucleotides, the CDR3 is TGCGCCAGCAGCCAAGATATCCCCCGGACAGGATGGATGAACACTGAAGCTTTCTTT. This codes for CASSQDIPRTGWMNTEAFF.

V is TRBV5-1 and J is TRBJ2-5; 11 bases map to TRBD1. The CDR3 extends over 15 amino acids. Germline V lookup: CDR1 SGHRS, CDR2 YFSETQ. Trimming at V came to 4 bases and at J to 5 bases, leaving 7 bases not matched to a gene. Written as DNA, the CDR3 is TGCGCCAGCAGCCACGGGACAGGGGGAGAGGAGACCCAGTACTTC. It is translated as CASSHGTGGEETQYF. Based on the CDR3 plus reference TRBV5-1 and TRBJ2-5, the full variable domain is KAGVTQTPRYLIKTRGQQVTLSCSPISGHRSVSWYQQTPGQGLQFLFEYFSETQRNKGNFPGRFSGRQFSNSRSEMNVSTLELGDSALYLCASSHGTGGEETQYFGPGTRLLVL.

The chain is built from TRBV11-2 and TRBJ1-2, with 7 bases matching TRBD1. CDR1 and CDR2 from the germline V gene are SGHAT and FQNNGV. The CDR3 runs to 16 residues. The V gene end was trimmed by 1 base and the J gene end by 0 bases; junction bases not matched to a gene: 5. The CDR3: CASSLGQGGANYGYTF. CDR3 coding DNA: TGTGCCAGCAGCTTAGGCCAGGGGGGAGCTAACTATGGCTACACCTTC.

The chain employs TRBV9 and TRBJ1-2, with TRBD1 identical over 8 bases. The junction had 3 bases not matched to a gene; V was cut back by 0 bases and J by 2 bases. The CDR3 totals 15 residues. The germline V gene has CDR1 SGDLS and CDR2 YYNGEE. The CDR3 DNA sequence: TGTGCCAGCAGCGTAGTGGCAGGGGGCAACTATGGCTACACCTTC. Translated: CASSVVAGGNYGYTF.